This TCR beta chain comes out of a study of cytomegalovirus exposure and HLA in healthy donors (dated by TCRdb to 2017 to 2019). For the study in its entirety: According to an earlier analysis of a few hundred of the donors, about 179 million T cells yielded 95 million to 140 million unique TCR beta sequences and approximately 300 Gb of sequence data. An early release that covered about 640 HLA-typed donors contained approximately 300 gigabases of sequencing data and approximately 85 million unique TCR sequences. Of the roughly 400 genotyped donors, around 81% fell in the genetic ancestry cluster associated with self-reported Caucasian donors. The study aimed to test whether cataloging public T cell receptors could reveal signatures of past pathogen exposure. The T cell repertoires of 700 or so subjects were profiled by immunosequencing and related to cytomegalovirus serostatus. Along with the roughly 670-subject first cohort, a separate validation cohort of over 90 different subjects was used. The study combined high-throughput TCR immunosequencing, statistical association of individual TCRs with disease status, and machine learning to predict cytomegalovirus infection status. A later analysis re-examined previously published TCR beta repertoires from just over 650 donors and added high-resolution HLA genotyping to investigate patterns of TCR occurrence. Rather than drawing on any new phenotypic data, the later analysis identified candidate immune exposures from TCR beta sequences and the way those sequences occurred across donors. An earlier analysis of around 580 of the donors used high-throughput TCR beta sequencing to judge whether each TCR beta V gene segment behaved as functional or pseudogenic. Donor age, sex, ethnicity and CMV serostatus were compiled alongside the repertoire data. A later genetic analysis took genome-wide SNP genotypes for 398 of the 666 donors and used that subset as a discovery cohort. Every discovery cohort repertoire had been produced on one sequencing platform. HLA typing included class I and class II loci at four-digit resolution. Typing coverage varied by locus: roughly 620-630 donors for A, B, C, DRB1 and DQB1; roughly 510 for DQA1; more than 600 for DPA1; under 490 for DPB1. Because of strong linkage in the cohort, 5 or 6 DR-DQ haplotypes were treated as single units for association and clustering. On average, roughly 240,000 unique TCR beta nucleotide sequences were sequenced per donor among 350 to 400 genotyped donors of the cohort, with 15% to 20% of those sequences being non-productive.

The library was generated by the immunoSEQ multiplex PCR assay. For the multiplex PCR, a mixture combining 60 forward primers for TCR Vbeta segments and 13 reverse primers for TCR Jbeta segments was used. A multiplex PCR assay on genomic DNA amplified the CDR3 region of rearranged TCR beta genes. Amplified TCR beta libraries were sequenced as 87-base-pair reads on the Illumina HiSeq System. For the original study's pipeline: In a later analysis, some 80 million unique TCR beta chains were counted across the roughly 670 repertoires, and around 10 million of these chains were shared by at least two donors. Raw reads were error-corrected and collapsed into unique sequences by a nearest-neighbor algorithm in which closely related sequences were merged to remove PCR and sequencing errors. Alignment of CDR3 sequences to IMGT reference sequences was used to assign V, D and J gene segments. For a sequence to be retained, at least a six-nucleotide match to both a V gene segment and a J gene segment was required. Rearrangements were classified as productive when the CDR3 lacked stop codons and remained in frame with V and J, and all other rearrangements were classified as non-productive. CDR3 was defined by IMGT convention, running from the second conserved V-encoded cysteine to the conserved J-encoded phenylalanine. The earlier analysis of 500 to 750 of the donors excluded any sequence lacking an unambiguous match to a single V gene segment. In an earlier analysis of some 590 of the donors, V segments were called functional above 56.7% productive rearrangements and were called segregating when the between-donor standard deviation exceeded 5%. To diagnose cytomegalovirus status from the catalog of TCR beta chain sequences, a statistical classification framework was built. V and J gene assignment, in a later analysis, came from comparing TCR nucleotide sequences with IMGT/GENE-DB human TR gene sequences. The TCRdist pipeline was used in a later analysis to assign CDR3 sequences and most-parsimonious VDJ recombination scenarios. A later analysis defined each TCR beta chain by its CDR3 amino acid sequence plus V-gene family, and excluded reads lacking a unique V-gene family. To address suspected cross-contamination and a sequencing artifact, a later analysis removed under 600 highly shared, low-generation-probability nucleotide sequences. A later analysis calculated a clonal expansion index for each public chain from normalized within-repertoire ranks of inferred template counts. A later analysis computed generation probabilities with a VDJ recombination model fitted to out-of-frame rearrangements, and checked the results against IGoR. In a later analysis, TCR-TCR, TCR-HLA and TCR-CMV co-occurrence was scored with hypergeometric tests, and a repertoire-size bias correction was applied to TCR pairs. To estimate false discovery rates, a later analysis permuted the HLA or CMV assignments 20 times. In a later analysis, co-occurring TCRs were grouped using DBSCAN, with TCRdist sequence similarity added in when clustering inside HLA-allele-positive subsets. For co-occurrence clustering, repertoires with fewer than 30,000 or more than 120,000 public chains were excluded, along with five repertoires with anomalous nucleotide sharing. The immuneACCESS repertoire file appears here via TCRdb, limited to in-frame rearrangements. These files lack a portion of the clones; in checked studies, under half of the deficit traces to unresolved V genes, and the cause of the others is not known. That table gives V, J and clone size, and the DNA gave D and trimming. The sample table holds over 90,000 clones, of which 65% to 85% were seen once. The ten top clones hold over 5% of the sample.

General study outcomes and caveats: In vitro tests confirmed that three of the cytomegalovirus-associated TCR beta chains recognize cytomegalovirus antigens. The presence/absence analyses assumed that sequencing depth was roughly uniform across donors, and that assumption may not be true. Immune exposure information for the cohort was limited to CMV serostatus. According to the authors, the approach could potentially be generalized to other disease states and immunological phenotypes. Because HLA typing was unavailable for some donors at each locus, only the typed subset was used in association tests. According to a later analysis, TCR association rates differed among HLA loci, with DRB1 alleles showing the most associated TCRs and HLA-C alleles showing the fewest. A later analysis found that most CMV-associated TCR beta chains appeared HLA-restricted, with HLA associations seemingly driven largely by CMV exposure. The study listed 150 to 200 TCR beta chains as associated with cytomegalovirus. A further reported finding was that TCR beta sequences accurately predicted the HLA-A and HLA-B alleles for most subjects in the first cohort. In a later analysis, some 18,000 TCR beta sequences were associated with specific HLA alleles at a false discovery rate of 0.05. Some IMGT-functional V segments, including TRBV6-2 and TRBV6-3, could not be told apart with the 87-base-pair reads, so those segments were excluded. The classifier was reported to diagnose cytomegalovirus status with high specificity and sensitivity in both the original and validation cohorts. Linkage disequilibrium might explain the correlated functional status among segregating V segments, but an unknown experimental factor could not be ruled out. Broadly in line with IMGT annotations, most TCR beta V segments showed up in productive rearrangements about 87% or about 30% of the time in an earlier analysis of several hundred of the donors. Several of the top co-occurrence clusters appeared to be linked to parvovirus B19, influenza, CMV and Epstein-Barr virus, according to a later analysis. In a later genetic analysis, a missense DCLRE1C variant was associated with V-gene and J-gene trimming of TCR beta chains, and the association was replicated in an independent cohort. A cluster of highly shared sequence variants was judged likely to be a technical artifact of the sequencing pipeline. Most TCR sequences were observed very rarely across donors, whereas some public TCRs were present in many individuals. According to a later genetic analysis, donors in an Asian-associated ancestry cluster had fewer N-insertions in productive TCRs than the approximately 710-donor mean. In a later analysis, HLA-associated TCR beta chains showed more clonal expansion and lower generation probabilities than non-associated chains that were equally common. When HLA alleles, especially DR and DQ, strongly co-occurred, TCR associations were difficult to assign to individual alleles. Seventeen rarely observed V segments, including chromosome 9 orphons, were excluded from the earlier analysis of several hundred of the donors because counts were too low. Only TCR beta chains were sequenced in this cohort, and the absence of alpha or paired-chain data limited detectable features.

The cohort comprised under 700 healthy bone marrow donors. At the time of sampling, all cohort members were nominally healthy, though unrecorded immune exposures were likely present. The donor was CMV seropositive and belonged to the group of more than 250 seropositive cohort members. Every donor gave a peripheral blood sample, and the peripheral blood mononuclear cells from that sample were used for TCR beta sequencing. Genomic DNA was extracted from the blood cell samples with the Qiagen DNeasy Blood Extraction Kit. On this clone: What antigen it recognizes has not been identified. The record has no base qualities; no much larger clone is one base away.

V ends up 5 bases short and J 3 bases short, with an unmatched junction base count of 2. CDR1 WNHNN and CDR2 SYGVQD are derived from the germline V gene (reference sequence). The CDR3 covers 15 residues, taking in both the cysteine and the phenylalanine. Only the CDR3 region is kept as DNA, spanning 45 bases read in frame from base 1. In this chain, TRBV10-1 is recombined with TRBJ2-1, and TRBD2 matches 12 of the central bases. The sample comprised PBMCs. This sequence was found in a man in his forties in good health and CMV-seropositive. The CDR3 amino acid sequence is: CASSRLAGVYNEQFF. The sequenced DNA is TGCGCCAGCAGTCGACTAGCGGGGGTCTACAATGAGCAGTTCTTC.